The source of this T cell receptor (beta chain) is a study of beta chain features in type 1 diabetes. This clone was found a few times. As yet, its antigen is unknown. Reverse transcription of all isolated RNA meant that expressed TCRB transcripts were sequenced. The method was immunoSEQ multiplex PCR; TCRdb's version includes in-frame clones alone and lacks a portion of them. The sample lists about 350,000 clones, about 20% seen once, with 0.044% in the top ten. Regarding the study as a whole: Sequencing of cDNA might inflate the share of cells that strongly express TCR.

V was trimmed by 5 bases and J by 2 bases, leaving 19 bases between them. The germline CDR1 and CDR2 sequences are SEHNR and FQNEAQ (reference sequence). CDR3 length: 16 amino acids. The sample comprised naive CD4+ T cells from blood. This chain connects TRBV7-9 to TRBJ2-7; D is perhaps TRBD2 (5 bases). The TCR originated in a young woman in good health. CDR3 nucleotide sequence: TGTGCCAGCAGCCCCTTCCTAAGCGGATCAACCTACGAGCAGTACTTC. This translates into CASSPFLSGSTYEQYF.